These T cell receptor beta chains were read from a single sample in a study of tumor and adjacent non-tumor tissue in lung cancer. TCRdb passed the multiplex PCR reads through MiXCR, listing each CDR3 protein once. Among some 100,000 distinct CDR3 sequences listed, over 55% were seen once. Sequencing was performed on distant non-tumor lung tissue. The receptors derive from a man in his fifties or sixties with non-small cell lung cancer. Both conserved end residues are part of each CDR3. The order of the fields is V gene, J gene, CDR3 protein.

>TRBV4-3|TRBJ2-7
CTSSQDKGRGISEQYF
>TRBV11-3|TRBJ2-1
CASSLVAGGSGEQFF
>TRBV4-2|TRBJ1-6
CVSSQGKWSPLHF
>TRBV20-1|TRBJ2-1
CSARGTPVEQFF
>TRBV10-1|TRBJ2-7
CASSENPGPTYEQYF
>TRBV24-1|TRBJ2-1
CTTSRGLAEGWGEQFF
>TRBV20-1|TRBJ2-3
CSAKRLAGCPGADTQYF
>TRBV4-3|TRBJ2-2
CASSQGAGTNGTNTRELFF
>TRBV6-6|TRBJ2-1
CASSEKGTGHSEQFF
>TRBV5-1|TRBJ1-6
CASSLALSGTGSPLHF
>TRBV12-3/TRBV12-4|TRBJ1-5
CASSFWNSNRPQHF
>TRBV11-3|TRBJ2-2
CLSSLQHLNTGEPFF
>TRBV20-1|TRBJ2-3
CSARDLGLSIDTQYF
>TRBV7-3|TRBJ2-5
CASSFRGQETQYF
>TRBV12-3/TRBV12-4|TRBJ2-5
CASSFKGGRETQYF
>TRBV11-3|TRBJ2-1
CASSLSQGRGNEQFF
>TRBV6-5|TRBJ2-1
CASSDAGMENDQFF
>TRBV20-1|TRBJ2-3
CSAKGGVQDTQYF
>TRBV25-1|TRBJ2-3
CASSTWDTQYF
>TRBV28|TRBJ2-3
CASSNGGLADTQYF
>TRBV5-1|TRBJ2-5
CASSDGHTLETKYF
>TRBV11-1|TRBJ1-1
CASSLSAGETEAFF
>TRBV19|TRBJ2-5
CASSTDGQETQYF
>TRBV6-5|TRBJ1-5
CASKRHSYTPNQPQHF
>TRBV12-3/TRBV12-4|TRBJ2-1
CANSEIGYNEQFF
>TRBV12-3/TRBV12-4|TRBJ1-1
CASSPTGVNSEAFF
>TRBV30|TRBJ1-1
CAWTWGLNTEAFF
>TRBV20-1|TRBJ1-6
CSAREDLAGNSPLHF
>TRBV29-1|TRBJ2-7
CSVRRDRQSEQYF
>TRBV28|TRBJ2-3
CVSTRTGLDTQYF
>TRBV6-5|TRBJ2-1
CASSRAVTFYDGQFF
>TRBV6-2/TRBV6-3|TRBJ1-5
CASSYAGQAKPQHF
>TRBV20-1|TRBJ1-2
CSARERGRGPVYGYTF
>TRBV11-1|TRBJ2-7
CVSSLSVGEPQHF
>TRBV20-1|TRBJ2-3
CSALPHERSDTQYF
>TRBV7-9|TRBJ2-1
CASSRLAGNEQFF
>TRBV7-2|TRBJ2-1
CASILSSFSYNEQFF
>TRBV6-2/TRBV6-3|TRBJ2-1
CASSYPSGLGFNEEFF
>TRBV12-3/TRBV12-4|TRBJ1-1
CASRPQVTNTEALF
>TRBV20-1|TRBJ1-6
CNAREPPVEYNSPLHF
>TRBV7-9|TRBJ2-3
CASSLAVQGLQLDTRYF
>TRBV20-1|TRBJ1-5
CSARQGEGNQPQHF
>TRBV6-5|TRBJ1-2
CASNSHRGANYGYTF
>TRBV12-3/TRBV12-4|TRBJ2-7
CASSLARGQGNERYF
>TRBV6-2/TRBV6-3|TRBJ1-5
CASSHDATFRDRPQHF
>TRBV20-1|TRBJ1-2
CSAVHPGTYGYTF
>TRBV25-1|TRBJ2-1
CASSESGTDYNERFF
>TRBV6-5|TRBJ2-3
CANSYSDSTYTQYF
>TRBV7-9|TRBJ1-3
CASSLASPSGNTIYF
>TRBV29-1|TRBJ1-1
CGVDPHKTVFGTEAFF